A single sample is the source of the 11 T cell receptor beta chains below, sequenced in a study of control samples from healthy donors and cancer patients. The method was immunoSEQ multiplex PCR; TCRdb's version includes in-frame clones alone and lacks a portion of them. The sample includes some 200,000 clones, 75% to 95% seen only once; the top ten take roughly 1.6%. Input material: blood. These receptors were taken from a woman under 40 in good health.

The chain joins TRBV7-2 to TRBJ1-1; 7 bases agree with TRBD1. CDR1 SGHTA and CDR2 FQGNSA come from the germline V gene. The CDR3 sequence is 13 residues long. Trimming at V came to 5 bases and at J to 3 bases, leaving 3 bases not matched to a gene. The CDR3 sequence is CASSTTGYTEAFF. The CDR3 region has the DNA TGTGCCAGCAGCACGACAGGGTACACTGAAGCTTTCTTT.

A note on this clone: Other DNA sequences in this sample translate to the same CDR3. The gene calls are TRBV18 and TRBJ2-6, with D hard to call. The V gene's germline CDR1 is KGHSH and CDR2 LQKENI. Trimming stripped 2 bases from V and 0 bases from J, with 2 bases between. CDR3 length equals 14 residues. The CDR3 loop reads CASSPGSGANVLTF. DNA for the CDR3: TGTGCCAGCTCACCAGGCTCTGGGGCCAACGTCCTGACTTTC.

The chain combines TRBV20-1 with TRBJ2-2; D might be TRBD1 (5 bases). V was trimmed by 6 bases and J by 5 bases, leaving 7 bases between them. This CDR3 region has 11 residues. Germline V gene data show CDR1 as DFQATT and CDR2 as SNEGSKA (reference sequence). CDR3 sequence (DNA): TGCAGTGCGTACAGGACCGGGGAGCTGTTTTTT. Its protein is CSAYRTGELFF.

V is TRBV20-1 and J is TRBJ1-1; no firm D call. Germline-derived CDR1 and CDR2 are DFQATT and SNEGSKA (reference sequence). Trimming left V 3 bases short and J 3 bases short, with 8 bases between. The CDR3 loop spans 12 amino acids. The CDR3 DNA reads TGCAGTGCTAGTGTTGGGGACACTGAAGCTTTCTTT. This translates into CSASVGDTEAFF.

This chain links TRBV6-1 with TRBJ1-1, with 8 bases fitting TRBD1. The CDR3 runs 15 residues. V lost 1 base to trimming and J lost 4 bases; unmatched junction nucleotides: 5. Germline V gene sequence: CDR1 MNHNS, CDR2 SASEGT. The CDR3 is CASSEVTGGTTEAFF. DNA of the CDR3: TGTGCCAGCAGTGAAGTAACAGGGGGTACCACTGAAGCTTTCTTT.

V gene TRBV11-3 combines with J gene TRBJ2-1, with TRBD2 matching 7 bases. This CDR3 has 12 residues. V shed 5 bases, J shed 8 bases, and the junction held 3 bases outside the gene matches. Germline V gives CDR1 SGHNT, CDR2 YENEEA. The CDR3 DNA follows: TGTGCCAGCAGCGCTCTAGCGGATGAGCAGTTCTTC. This gives the protein CASSALADEQFF.

The chain couples TRBV19 to TRBJ2-7, with TRBD2 matching over 11 bases. The length of the CDR3 is 17 residues. After removal of 5 bases from V and 2 bases from J, the junction contained 11 bases not matched to a gene. CDR1 LNHDA and CDR2 SQIVND come from the germline V gene (reference sequence). DNA for the CDR3: TGTGCCAGTAGTCCTCGACCAACTAGCGGGAGAACCTACGAGCAGTACTTC. It translates to CASSPRPTSGRTYEQYF.

V and J are TRBV5-1 and TRBJ2-2; 8 bases are a match to TRBD2. V was pared by 0 bases and J by 1 base, with 2 bases of the junction left unmatched. Germline-derived CDR1 and CDR2 are SGHRS and YFSETQ. This CDR3 has 16 amino acids. For the CDR3, the DNA is TGCGCCAGCAGCTTGGGACTAGCGAAGAACACCGGGGAGCTGTTTTTT. It codes for CASSLGLAKNTGELFF. The variable domain in full, with the rest retrieved from reference TRBV5-1 and TRBJ2-2, is KAGVTQTPRYLIKTRGQQVTLSCSPISGHRSVSWYQQTPGQGLQFLFEYFSETQRNKGNFPGRFSGRQFSNSRSEMNVSTLELGDSALYLCASSLGLAKNTGELFFGEGSRLTVL.

V is TRBV11-3 and J is TRBJ2-3; 14 bases are shared with TRBD2. This CDR3 contains 18 residues. With V trimmed by 4 bases and J by 3 bases, 9 bases remained unmatched. CDR1 is SGHNT and CDR2 is YENEEA in the germline V gene. The CDR3 loop is CASSSPRLAGGPTDTQYF. CDR3 in DNA: TGTGCCAGCAGCTCCCCTCGACTAGCGGGAGGGCCTACAGATACGCAGTATTTT.

The chain links TRBV27 to TRBJ2-2; TRBD2 agrees at 9 bases. CDR1 is MNHEY and CDR2 is SMNVEV in the germline V gene (reference sequence). The V segment lost 3 bases and the J segment 6 bases; nucleotides outside the gene matches: 2. This CDR3 is built from 14 residues. In DNA, the CDR3 is TGTGCCAGCAGTTTGGGACTAGCTCCCGGGGAGCTGTTTTTT. This encodes CASSLGLAPGELFF.

In regard to this clone: The junction departs from the called germline gene at one end, perhaps through a read error. This sequence joins TRBV30 and TRBJ2-7; 7 nucleotides line up with TRBD1. There are 14 residues in the CDR3. The germline V gene encodes CDR1 GTSNPN and CDR2 SVGIG (reference sequence). CDR3 nucleotide sequence: TGTGCCTGGAGTGTAGGGGGCTACCACTACGGGCAGTACTTC. Translated, it gives CAWSVGGYHYGQYF.